This TCR beta chain was documented in a study of T cells in Graves' hyperthyroidism and ophthalmopathy. V was clipped by 1 base and J by 0 bases, with 10 bases between them. From germline, CDR1 is LGHNA and CDR2 YSLEER. This CDR3 is 16 amino acids long. Remarks on this clonotype: Antigen specificity is unknown.

Thyroid ultrasound, orbital computed tomography, clinical symptoms, and serum thyroxine and TRAb underpinned diagnoses. Approximately 10 ml of fresh peripheral blood supplied the PBMCs. Study observations and caveats: Stable hyperthyroidism and ophthalmopathy were separated using 13 V-J signatures.

TCR beta CDR3 sequences were amplified from RNA transcripts. HTBI primers drove first-round RT-PCR of the TCR CDR3. TCRdb reprocessed the multiplex PCR reads via MiXCR and lists one record per CDR3 protein. The sample yields about 600,000 distinct CDR3 sequences, 14% seen once. This chain links TRBV4-3 with TRBJ1-3, with a possible D match to TRBD1 (5 bases). Source material: blood. This receptor was taken from a woman between 18 and 30 years old with Graves' ophthalmopathy. The CDR3 region is CASSQGTGYSGNTIYF. CDR3 DNA: TGCGCCAGCAGCCAAGGTACAGGCTACTCTGGAAACACCATATATTTT.